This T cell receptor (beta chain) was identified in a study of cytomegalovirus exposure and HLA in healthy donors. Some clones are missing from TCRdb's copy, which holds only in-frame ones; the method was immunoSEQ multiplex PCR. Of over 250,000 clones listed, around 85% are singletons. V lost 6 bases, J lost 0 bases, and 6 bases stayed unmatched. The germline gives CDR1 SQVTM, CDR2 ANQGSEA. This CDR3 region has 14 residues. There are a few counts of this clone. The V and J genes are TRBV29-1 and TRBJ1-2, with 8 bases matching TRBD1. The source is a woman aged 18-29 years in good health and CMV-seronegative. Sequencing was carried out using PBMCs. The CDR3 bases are TGCAGCGTAATGGACAGGGTGGCTAACTATGGCTACACCTTC. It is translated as CSVMDRVANYGYTF.